This T cell receptor beta chain was identified in a study of blood T cells in healthy people across ages. Study-wide points: Age showed a roughly linear inverse relationship with TCR beta diversity per million T cells.

CDR1 is LGHDT and CDR2 is YNNKEL in the germline V gene (reference sequence). V shed 0 bases and J 0 bases; nucleotides not matched to a gene: 4. This CDR3 comprises 17 residues. A J-beta primer mix and a sample-barcoded 5' primer were used in a second PCR of roughly 6 to 11 cycles. In TCRdb, the 5' RACE reads were re-called with MiXCR into one record per CDR3 protein. The sample has hundreds of thousands of distinct CDR3 sequences, approximately 39% seen once. Individuals who donated were healthy Caucasians from Russia aged roughly 6 to 95. Of note for this clonotype: Antigen: not known.

Material for sequencing was blood. The gene calls are TRBV3-1 and TRBJ2-3, with TRBD2 matching 9 bases. The source is a woman in her fifties or sixties in good health. In DNA form, the CDR3 reads TGTGCCAGCAGCCAAGAGTCCCTAGCGGGAAGCACAGATACGCAGTATTTT. Its protein is CASSQESLAGSTDTQYF.